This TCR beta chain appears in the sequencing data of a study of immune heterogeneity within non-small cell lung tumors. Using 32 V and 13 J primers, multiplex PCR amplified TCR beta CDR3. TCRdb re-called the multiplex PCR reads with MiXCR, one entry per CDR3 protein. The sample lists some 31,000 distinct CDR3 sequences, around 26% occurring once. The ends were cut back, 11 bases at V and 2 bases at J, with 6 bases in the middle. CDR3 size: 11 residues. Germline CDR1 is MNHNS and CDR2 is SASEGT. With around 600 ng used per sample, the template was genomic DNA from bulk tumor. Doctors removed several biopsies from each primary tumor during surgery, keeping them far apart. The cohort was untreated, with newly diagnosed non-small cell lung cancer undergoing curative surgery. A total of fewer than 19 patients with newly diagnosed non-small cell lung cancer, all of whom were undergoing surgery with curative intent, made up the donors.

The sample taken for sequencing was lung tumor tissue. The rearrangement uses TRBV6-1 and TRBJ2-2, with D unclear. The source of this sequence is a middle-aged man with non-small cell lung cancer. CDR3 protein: CAGHNTGELFF. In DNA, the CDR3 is TGTGCCGGTCATAACACCGGGGAGCTGTTTTTT.